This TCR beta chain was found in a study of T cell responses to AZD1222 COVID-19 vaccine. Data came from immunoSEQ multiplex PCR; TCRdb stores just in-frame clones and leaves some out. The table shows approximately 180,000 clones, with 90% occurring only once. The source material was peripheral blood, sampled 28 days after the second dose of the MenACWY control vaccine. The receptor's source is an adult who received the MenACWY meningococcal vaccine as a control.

The CDR3 nucleotides read TGTGCCAGCAGCTTAGACCGGGGCACCGGGGAGCTGTTTTTT. As protein: CASSLDRGTGELFF. The chain joins TRBV11-3 to TRBJ2-2, with a tentative D call TRBD2 (5 bases). Trimming took off 0 bases at V and 4 bases at J, with 6 bases between the two ends. Germline V lookup: CDR1 SGHNT, CDR2 YENEEA. The length of the CDR3 is 14 residues.